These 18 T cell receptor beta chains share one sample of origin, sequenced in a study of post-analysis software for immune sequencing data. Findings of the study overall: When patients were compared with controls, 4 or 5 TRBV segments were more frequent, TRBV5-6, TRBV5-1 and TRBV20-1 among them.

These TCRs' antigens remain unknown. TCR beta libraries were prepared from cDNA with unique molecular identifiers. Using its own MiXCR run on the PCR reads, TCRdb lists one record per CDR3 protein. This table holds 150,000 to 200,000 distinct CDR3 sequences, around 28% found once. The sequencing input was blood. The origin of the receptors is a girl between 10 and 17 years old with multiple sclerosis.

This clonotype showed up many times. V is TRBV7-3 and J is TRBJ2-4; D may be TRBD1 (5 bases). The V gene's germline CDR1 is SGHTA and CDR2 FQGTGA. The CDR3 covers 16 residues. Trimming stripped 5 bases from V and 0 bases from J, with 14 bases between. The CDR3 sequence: CASSDQEGVAKNIQYF. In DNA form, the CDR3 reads TGTGCCAGCAGCGACCAGGAAGGGGTAGCCAAAAACATTCAGTACTTC.

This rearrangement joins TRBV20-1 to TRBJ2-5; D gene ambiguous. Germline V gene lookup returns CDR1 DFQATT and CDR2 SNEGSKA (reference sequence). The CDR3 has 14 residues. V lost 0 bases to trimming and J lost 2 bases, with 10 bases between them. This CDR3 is CSARDALRQETQYF. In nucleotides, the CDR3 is TGCAGTGCTAGAGACGCTCTAAGACAAGAGACCCAGTACTTC.

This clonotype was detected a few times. The CDR3 spells CASSLTGAGANVLTF. DNA for the CDR3: TGCGCCAGCAGCTTGACAGGGGCCGGGGCCAACGTCCTGACTTTC. The chain combines TRBV5-1 with TRBJ2-6; 7 bases line up with TRBD1. This CDR3 spans 15 amino acids. Germline loops: CDR1 SGHRS, CDR2 YFSETQ. V dropped 1 base and J dropped 4; count of bases not matched to a gene: 2.

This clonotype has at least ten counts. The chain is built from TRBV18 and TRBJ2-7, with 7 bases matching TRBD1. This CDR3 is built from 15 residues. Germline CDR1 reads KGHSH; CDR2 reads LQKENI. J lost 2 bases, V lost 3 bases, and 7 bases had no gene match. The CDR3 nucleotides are TGTGCCAGCTCACCGATACCGGGACAGACCTACGAGCAGTACTTC. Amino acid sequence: CASSPIPGQTYEQYF.

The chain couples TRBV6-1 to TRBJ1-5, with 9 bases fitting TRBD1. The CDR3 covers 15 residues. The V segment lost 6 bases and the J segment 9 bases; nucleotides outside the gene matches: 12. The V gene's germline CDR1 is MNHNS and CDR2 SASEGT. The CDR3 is CASRRDREGDRPQHF. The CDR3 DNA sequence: TGTGCCAGCAGGAGGGACAGGGAGGGCGATCGGCCCCAGCATTTT.

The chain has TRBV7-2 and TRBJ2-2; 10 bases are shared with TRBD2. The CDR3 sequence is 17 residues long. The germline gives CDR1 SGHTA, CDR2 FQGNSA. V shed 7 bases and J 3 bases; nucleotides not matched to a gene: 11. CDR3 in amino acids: CASTRSGRAVDTGELFF. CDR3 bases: TGTGCCAGCACCCGGAGCGGGAGGGCGGTGGACACCGGGGAGCTGTTTTTT.

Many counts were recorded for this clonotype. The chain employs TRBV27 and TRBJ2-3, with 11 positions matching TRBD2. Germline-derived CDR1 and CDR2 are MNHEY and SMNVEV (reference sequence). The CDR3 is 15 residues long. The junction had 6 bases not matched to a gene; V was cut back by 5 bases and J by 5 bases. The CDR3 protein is CASSLGTSGRDTQYF. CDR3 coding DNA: TGTGCCAGCAGTCTCGGGACTAGCGGTAGAGATACGCAGTATTTT.

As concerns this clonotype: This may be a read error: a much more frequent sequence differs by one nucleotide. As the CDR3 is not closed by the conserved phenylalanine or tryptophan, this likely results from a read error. The CDR3 coding sequence is TGTGCCAGCCTCCGTCCCCGAGGGGGCCAGGAGACCCAGTACGTC. The encoded protein is CASLRPRGGQETQYV. The chain carries TRBV28 and TRBJ2-5; TRBD1 matches at 7 bases. CDR1 and CDR2 from the germline V gene are MDHEN and SYDVKM. CDR3 length: 15 residues. V lost 8 bases to trimming and J lost 5 bases; unmatched junction nucleotides: 14.

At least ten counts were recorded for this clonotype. CDR3 nucleotide sequence: TGTGCCACCTCGGTCAGGACAGGCGCTGTTCAGCCCCAGCATTTT. It codes for CATSVRTGAVQPQHF. The rearrangement uses TRBV12-3 or TRBV12-4 and TRBJ1-5; TRBD1 matches at 7 bases. CDR3 size: 15 residues. Trimming cost V 10 bases and J 6 bases; bases outside gene matches: 15.

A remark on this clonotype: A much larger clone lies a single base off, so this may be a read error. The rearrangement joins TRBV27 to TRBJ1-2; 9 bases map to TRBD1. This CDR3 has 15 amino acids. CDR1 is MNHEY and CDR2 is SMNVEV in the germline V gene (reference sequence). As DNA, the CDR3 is TGTGCCGGCAGTCCCCGGGACAGGGCTACCTATGGCTACACCTTC. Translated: CAGSPRDRATYGYTF.

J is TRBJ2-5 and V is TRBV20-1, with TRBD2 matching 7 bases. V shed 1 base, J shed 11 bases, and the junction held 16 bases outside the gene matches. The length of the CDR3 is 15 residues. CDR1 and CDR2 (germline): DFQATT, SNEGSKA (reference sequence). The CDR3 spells CSARGVSGVLNEQYF. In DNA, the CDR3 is TGCAGTGCTAGAGGGGTCAGCGGGGTACTCAATGAGCAGTACTTC.

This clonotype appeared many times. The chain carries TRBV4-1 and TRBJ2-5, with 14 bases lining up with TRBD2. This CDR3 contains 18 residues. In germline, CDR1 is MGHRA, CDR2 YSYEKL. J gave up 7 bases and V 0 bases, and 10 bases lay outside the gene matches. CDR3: CASSQENGGLAGGGTQYF. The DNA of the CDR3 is TGCGCCAGCAGCCAAGAAAATGGTGGACTAGCGGGAGGCGGGACCCAGTACTTC.

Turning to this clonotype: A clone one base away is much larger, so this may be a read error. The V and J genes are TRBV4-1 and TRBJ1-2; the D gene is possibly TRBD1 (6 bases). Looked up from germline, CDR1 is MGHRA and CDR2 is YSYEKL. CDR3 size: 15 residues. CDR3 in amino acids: CASNQDGGRVGGYTF. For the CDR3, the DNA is TGCGCCAGCAACCAAGATGGGGGCAGGGTCGGCGGCTACACCTTC.

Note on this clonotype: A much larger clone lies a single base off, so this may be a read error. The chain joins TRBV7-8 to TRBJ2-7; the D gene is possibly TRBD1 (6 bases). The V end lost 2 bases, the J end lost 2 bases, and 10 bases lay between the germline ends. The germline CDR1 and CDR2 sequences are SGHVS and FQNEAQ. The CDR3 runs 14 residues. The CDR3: CASSLRGQTYEQYF. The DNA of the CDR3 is TGTGCCAGCAGCTTAAGAGGACAGACCTACGAGCAGTACTTC.

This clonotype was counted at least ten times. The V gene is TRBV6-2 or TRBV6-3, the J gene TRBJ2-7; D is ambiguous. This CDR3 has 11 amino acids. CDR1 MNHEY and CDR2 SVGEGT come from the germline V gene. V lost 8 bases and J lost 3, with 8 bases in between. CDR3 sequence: CASVGVYEQYF. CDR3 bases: TGTGCCAGCGTTGGGGTCTACGAGCAGTACTTC.

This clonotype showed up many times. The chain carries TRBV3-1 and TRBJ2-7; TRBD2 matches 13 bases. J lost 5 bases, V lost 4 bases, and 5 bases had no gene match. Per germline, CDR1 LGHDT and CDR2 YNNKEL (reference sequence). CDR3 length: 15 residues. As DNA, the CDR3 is TGTGCCAGCAGCCCTAGGACTAGCGGGAGCGACGAGCAGTACTTC. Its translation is CASSPRTSGSDEQYF.

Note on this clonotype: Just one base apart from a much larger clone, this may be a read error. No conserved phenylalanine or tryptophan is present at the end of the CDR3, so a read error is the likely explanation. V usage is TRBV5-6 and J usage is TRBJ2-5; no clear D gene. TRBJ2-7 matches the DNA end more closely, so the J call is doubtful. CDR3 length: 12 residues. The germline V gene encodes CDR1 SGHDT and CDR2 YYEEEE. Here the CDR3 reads CASSSSSYEQYL. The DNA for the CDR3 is TGTGCCAGCAGCTCTAGCTCCTACGAGCAGTACTTA.

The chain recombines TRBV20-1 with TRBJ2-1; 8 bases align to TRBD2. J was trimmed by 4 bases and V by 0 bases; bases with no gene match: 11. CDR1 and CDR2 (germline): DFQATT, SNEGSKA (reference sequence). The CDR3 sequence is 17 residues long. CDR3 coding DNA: TGCAGTGCTAGAGATATCGGGAGGGGCGGAAGATACAATGAGCAGTTCTTC. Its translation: CSARDIGRGGRYNEQFF.